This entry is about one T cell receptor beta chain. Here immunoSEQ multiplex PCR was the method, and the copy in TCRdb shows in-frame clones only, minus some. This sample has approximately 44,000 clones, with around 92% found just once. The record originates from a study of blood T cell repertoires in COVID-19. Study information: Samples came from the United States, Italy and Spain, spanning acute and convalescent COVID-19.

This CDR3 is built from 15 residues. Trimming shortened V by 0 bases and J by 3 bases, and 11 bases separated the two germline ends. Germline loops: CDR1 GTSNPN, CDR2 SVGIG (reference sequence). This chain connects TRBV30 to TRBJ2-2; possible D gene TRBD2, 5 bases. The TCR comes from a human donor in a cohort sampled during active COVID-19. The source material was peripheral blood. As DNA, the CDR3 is TGTGCCTGGAGTGTACTGGGGAGCTACACCGGGGAGCTGTTTTTT. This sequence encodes CAWSVLGSYTGELFF.